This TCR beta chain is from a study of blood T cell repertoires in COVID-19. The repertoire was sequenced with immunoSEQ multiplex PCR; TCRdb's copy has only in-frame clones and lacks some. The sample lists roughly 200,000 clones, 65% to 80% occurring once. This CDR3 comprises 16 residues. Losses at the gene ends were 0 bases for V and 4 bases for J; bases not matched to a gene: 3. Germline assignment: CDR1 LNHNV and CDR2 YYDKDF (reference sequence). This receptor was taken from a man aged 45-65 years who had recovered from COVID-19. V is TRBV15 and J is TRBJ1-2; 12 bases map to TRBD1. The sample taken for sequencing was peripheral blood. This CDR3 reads CATSREGQGAVYGYTF. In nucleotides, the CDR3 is TGTGCCACCAGCAGAGAGGGACAGGGGGCTGTCTATGGCTACACCTTC.